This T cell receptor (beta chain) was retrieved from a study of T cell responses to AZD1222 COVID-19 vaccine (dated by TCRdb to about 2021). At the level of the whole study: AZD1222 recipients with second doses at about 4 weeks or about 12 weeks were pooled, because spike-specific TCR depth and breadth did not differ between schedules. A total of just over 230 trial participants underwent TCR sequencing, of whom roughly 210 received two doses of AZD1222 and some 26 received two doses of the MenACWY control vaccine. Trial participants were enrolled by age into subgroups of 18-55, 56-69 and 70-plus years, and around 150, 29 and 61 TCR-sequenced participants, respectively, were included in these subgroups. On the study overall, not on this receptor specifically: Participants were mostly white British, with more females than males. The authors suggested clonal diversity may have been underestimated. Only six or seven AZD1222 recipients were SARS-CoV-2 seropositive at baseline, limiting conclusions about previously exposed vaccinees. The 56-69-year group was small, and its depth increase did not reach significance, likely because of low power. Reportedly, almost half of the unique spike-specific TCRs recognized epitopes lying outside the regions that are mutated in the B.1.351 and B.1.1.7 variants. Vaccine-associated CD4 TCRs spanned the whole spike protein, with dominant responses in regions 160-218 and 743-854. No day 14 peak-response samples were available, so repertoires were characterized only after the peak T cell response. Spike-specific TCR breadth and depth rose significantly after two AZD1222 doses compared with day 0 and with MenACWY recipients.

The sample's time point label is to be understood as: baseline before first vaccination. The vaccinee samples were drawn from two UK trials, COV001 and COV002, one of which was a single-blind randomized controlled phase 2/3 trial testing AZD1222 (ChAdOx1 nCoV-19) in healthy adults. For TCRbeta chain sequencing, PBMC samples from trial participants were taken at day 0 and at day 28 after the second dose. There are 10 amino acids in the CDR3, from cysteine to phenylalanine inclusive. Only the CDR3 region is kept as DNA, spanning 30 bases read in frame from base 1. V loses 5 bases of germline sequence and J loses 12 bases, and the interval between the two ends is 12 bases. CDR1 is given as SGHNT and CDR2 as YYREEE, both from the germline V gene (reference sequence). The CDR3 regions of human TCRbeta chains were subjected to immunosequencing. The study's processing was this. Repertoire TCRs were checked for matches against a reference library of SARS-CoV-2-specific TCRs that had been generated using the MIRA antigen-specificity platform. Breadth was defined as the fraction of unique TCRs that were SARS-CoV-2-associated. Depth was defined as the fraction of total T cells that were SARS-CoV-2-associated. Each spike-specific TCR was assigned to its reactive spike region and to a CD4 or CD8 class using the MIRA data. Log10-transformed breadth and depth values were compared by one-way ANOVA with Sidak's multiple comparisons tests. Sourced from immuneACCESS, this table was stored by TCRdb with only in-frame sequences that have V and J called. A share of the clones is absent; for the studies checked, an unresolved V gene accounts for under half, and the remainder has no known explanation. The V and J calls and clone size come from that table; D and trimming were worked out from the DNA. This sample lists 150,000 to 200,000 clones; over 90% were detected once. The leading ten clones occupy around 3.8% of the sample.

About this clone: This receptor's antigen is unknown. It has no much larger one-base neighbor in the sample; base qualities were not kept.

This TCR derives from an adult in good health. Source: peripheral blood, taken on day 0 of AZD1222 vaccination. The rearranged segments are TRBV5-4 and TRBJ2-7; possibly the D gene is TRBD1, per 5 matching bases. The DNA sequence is TGTGCCAGCAGGGGGCGGATATGGTACTTC. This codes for CASRGRIWYF.